One and the same sample provided the 18 T cell receptor beta chains below, sequenced in a study of T-cell reconstitution after alpha-beta-depleted transplantation in children. Unique molecular identifiers were incorporated when the TCRbeta library was constructed. TCRdb used MiXCR to reprocess the PCR reads, holding one entry per CDR3 protein. Found here are about 170,000 distinct CDR3 sequences, around 10% of them singletons; the top ten hold about 13%. Sample: PBMCs, taken before TCRalphabeta/CD19-depleted stem cell transplant. The receptor source for this set is a boy younger than 10 with acute myeloid leukemia, due to receive a stem cell transplant.

Ten or more counts support this clonotype. This chain joins TRBV20-1 and TRBJ2-7; possible D gene TRBD2, 6 bases. CDR1 DFQATT and CDR2 SNEGSKA come from the germline V gene (reference sequence). V was trimmed by 4 bases and J by 5 bases, leaving 24 bases between them. The CDR3 has 16 amino acids. The CDR3 DNA follows: TGCAGTGCTACTAAAGTAGCCAGGGAGGCGCCCCACGAGCAGTACTTC. It translates to CSATKVAREAPHEQYF.

This clonotype was detected many times. The chain recombines TRBV7-9 with TRBJ2-1; D possibly uses TRBD1 or TRBD2 (6 bases each). The V gene's germline CDR1 is SEHNR and CDR2 FQNEAQ (reference sequence). Trimming removed 1 base at V and 7 bases at J, with 17 bases between. The CDR3 is made up of 16 amino acids. The CDR3 nucleotides read TGTGCCAGCAGCTTAGGCAGGGGACTTGTCGGGAATGAGCAGTTCTTC. Protein sequence: CASSLGRGLVGNEQFF.

This clonotype occurred many times. The chain recombines TRBV20-1 with TRBJ1-2; TRBD1 aligns across 7 bases. The junction had 11 bases not matched to a gene; V was cut back by 6 bases and J by 7 bases. The CDR3 consists of 13 residues. Per germline, CDR1 DFQATT and CDR2 SNEGSKA (reference sequence). The CDR3 region is CSASNQGVSGYTF. The CDR3 nucleotides are TGCAGTGCGAGCAATCAGGGGGTATCTGGCTACACCTTC.

This clonotype was seen ten or more times. Sequence at one end of the junction differs from germline and may be a read error. This rearrangement joins TRBV2 to TRBJ2-7; TRBD1 is a possible D gene (5 bases). Germline loops: CDR1 SNHLY, CDR2 FYNNEI. The CDR3 covers 12 residues. DNA of the CDR3: TGTGCCTGCAGGGTCCAAACCTACGAGCAGTACTTC. This encodes CACRVQTYEQYF.

In its sample, this clonotype was seen many times. The rearrangement joins TRBV9 to TRBJ2-1; weak D call: TRBD2 (6 bases). This CDR3 spans 15 amino acids. The V gene's germline CDR1 is SGDLS and CDR2 YYNGEE. V was clipped by 7 bases and J by 7 bases, with 21 bases between them. CDR3 sequence reads: CASAGNLYGGNEQFF. CDR3 in DNA: TGTGCCAGCGCGGGGAACTTGTATGGAGGTAATGAGCAGTTCTTC.

This clonotype was seen ten or more times. The V and J genes are TRBV20-1 and TRBJ2-3; possibly TRBD2 for D (5 bases). CDR1 and CDR2 (germline): DFQATT, SNEGSKA (reference sequence). Trimming cost V 3 bases and J 0 bases, with 13 bases left between them. This CDR3 comprises 15 residues. CDR3 nucleotide sequence: TGCAGTGCTAGTGGTCGGGAAACTAGCACAGATACGCAGTATTTT. Translation: CSASGRETSTDTQYF.

This clonotype has at least ten counts. V gene TRBV29-1 combines with J gene TRBJ1-2; TRBD1 is a possible D gene (5 bases). This CDR3 contains 13 residues. Germline V CDR1 and CDR2: SQVTM, ANQGSEA. The V end was cut by 4 bases, the J end by 8 bases, with 17 bases between. CDR3 region: CSVGGAHQGGYTF. The CDR3 coding sequence is TGCAGCGTTGGAGGGGCGCACCAGGGAGGCTACACCTTC.

There are many counts of this clonotype. V gene TRBV4-1 combines with J gene TRBJ1-6, with 9 positions matching TRBD1. Germline CDR1 reads MGHRA; CDR2 reads YSYEKL. Trimming cost V 4 bases and J 5 bases; bases outside gene matches: 6. CDR3 length: 16 amino acids. CDR3 bases: TGCGCCAGCAGCCGCTACGGACAGGGGAATAATTCACCCCTCCACTTT. Translating it yields CASSRYGQGNNSPLHF.

The rearrangement links TRBV5-6 to TRBJ2-1, with TRBD2 as a possible D gene (6 bases). Per the germline V gene, CDR1 is SGHDT and CDR2 is YYEEEE. The CDR3 sequence is 15 residues long. V lost 4 bases and J lost 4, with 15 bases in between. In DNA form, the CDR3 reads TGTGCCAGCAGCGCTGGGACTGGCGGTTACAATGAGCAGTTCTTC. This translates into CASSAGTGGYNEQFF.

The chain couples TRBV7-6 to TRBJ1-5, with unresolved D. Per germline, CDR1 SGHVS and CDR2 FNYEAQ. The CDR3 has 14 amino acids. Trimming took 1 base from V and 0 from J, leaving 4 bases between them. The CDR3 loop is CASSLEHSNQPQHF. The DNA for the CDR3 is TGTGCCAGCAGCTTAGAACATAGCAATCAGCCCCAGCATTTT.

With regard to this clonotype: This may come from a read error, since a much larger clone is one base off. The chain recombines TRBV5-1 with TRBJ2-1; D is uncertain. This CDR3 is 13 amino acids long. Per germline, CDR1 SGHRS and CDR2 YFSETQ. The CDR3, as DNA: TGCGCCAACAGCTGGGTGCAGAACAATGAGCAGTTCTTC. Translating it yields CANSWVQNNEQFF. Variable domain in full (rest from reference TRBV5-1 and TRBJ2-1): KAGVTQTPRYLIKTRGQQVTLSCSPISGHRSVSWYQQTPGQGLQFLFEYFSETQRNKGNFPGRFSGRQFSNSRSEMNVSTLELGDSALYLCANSWVQNNEQFFGPGTRLTVL.

The chain is built from TRBV29-1 and TRBJ1-1; D is uncertain. The V and J ends lost 6 bases and 4 bases respectively, with 6 bases between them. Germline values: CDR1 SQVTM, CDR2 ANQGSEA. CDR3 length: 10 residues. DNA of the CDR3: TGCAGCGTACTGGGCACTGAAGCTTTCTTT. It encodes CSVLGTEAFF.

This clonotype has ten or more counts. This sequence joins TRBV20-1 and TRBJ2-2, with 10 nucleotides matching TRBD2. With V trimmed by 0 bases and J by 7 bases, 8 bases remained unmatched. Germline V gives CDR1 DFQATT, CDR2 SNEGSKA (reference sequence). The CDR3 runs 16 residues. DNA of the CDR3: TGCAGTGCTAGAGATCCTCTAGCGGGAGCTTACGGGGAGCTGTTTTTT. It translates to CSARDPLAGAYGELFF.

The table lists this clonotype with many counts. This chain joins TRBV10-3 and TRBJ2-5; D is unresolved. Between the trimmed V and J ends, which lost 2 bases and 5 bases, there was a span of 18 bases. The V gene's germline CDR1 is ENHRY and CDR2 SYGVKD. This CDR3 comprises 16 residues. CDR3 sequence reads: CAISEGRRDGRETQYF. Written as DNA, the CDR3 is TGTGCCATCAGTGAGGGTCGGAGAGATGGGCGGGAGACCCAGTACTTC.

In this sample, this clonotype turned up many times. This sequence joins TRBV7-2 and TRBJ2-5; the D is unclear. Per the germline V gene, CDR1 is SGHTA and CDR2 is FQGNSA. The V and J ends lost 5 bases and 1 base respectively, with 5 bases between them. The CDR3 sequence is 12 residues long. CDR3 in amino acids: CASSPTQETQYF. The CDR3 nucleotides are TGTGCCAGCAGCCCGACCCAAGAGACCCAGTACTTC.

This clonotype was found many times. This chain connects TRBV20-1 to TRBJ2-1; 11 nucleotides align to TRBD2. Germline V gene lookup returns CDR1 DFQATT and CDR2 SNEGSKA (reference sequence). The CDR3 spans 15 residues. Trimming removed 5 bases from V and 4 bases from J; junction bases left unmatched: 7. The CDR3 here is CSALTLAGGYNEQFF. In DNA, the CDR3 is TGCAGTGCTCTCACCCTAGCGGGGGGATACAATGAGCAGTTCTTC.

This clonotype occurred many times. The CDR3 spells CASSPINTGELFF. The CDR3 nucleotides are TGCGCCAGCAGCCCGATAAACACCGGGGAGCTGTTTTTT. V and J are TRBV5-1 and TRBJ2-2; D gene ambiguous. CDR3 size: 13 residues. The V gene lost 4 bases and the J gene lost 2 bases, with 6 bases spanning the gap. Looked up from germline, CDR1 is SGHRS and CDR2 is YFSETQ.

In its sample, this clonotype was seen many times. The V gene is TRBV12-3 or TRBV12-4, the J gene TRBJ2-5; D is unresolved. CDR3 length: 12 amino acids. Trimming cost V 5 bases and J 5 bases, with 9 bases left between them. DNA for the CDR3: TGTGCCAGCAGTATGACGGCGGAGACCCAGTACTTC. It specifies CASSMTAETQYF.